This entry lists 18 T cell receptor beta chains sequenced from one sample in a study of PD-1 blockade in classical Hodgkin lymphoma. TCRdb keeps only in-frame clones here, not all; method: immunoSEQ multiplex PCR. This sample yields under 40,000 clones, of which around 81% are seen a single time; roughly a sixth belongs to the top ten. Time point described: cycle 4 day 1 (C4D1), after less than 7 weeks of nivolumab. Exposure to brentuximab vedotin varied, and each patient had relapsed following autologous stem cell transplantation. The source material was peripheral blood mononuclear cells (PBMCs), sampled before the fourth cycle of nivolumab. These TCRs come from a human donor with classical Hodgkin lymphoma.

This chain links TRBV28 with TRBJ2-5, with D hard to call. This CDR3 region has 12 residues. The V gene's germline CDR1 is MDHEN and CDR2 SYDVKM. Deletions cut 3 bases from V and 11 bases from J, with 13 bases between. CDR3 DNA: TGTGCCAGCAGTTTTGGGCCCCGAAAGCAGTACTTC. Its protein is CASSFGPRKQYF.

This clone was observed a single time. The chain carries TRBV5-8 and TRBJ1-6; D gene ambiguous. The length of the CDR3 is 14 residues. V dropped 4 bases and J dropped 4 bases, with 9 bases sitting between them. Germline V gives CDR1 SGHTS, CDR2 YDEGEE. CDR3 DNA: TGTGCCAGCAGCCGAGGGAGTTATAATTCACCCCTCCACTTT. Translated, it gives CASSRGSYNSPLHF.

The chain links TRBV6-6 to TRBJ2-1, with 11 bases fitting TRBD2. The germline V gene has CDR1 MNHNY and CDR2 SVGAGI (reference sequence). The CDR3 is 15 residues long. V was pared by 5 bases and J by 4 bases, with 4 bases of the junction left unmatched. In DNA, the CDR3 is TGTGCCAGCAGTCAACTAGCGGGAGCGTACAATGAGCAGTTCTTC. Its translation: CASSQLAGAYNEQFF.

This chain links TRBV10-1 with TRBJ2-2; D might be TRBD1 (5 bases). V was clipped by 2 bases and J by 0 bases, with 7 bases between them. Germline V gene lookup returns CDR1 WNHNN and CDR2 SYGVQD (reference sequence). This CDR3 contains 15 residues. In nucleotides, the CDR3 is TGCGCCAGCAGTGAGGGACATACGAACACCGGGGAGCTGTTTTTT. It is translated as CASSEGHTNTGELFF.

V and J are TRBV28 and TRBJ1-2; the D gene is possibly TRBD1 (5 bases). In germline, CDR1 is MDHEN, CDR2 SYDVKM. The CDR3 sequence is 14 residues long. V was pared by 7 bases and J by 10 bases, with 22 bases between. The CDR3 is CASTWGSLPPVYTF. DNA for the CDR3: TGTGCCAGCACCTGGGGGTCTCTCCCTCCTGTCTACACCTTC.

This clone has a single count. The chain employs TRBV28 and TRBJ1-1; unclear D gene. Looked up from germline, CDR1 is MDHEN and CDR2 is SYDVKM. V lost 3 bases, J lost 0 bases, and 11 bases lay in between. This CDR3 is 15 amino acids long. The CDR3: CASSLIRPLNTEAFF. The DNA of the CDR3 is TGTGCCAGCAGTTTGATCCGTCCCTTGAACACTGAAGCTTTCTTT.

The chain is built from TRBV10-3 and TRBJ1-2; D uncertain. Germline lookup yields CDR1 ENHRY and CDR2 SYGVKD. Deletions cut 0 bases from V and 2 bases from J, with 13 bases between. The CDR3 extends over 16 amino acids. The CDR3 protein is CAISESFLRRNYGYTF. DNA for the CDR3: TGTGCCATCAGTGAGTCGTTCCTACGCCGAAACTATGGCTACACCTTC.

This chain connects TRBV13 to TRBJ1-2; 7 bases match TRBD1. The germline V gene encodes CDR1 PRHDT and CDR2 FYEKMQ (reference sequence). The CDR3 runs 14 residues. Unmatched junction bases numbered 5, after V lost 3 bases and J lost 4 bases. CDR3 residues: CASSFDRDFYGYTF. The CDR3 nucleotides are TGTGCCAGCAGCTTCGACAGGGACTTCTATGGCTACACCTTC.

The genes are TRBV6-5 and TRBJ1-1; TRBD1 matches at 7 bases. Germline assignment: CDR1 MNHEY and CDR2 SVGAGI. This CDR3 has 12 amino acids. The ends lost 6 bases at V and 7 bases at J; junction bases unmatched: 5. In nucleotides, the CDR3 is TGTGCCAGCAGGACAGGGAAGGGTGAAGCTTTCTTT. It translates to CASRTGKGEAFF.

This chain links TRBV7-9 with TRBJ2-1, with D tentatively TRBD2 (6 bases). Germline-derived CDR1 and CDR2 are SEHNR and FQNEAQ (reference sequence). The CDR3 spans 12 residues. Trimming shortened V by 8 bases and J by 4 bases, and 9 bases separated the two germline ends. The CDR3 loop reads CASPGGYNEQFF. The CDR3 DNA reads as TGTGCCAGCCCTGGAGGGTACAATGAGCAGTTCTTC.

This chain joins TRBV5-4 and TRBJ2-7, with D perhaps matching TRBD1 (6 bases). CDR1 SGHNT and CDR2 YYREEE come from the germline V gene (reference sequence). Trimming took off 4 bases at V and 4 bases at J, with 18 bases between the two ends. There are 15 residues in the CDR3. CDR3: CASSTSRDITYEQYF. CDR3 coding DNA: TGTGCCAGCAGCACGTCCCGGGACATCACGTACGAGCAGTACTTC.

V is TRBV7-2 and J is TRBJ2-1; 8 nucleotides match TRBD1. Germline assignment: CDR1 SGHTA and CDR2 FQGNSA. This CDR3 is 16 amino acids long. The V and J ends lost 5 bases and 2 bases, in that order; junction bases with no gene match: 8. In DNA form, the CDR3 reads TGTGCCAGCAGCCTAAACGGACAGGGTCCCTACAATGAGCAGTTCTTC. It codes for CASSLNGQGPYNEQFF.

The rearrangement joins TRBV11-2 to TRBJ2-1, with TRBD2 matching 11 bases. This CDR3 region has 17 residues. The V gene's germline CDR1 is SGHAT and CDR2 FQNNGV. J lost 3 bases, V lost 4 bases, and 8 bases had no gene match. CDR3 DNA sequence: TGTGCCAGCAGCTCGGGGACTAGCGGATATTACTACAATGAGCAGTTCTTC. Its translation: CASSSGTSGYYYNEQFF.

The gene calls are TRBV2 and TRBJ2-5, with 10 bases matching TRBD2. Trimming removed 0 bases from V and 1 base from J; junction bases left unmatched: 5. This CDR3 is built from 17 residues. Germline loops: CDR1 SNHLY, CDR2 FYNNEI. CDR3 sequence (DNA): TGTGCCAGCAGTGAAGCGGTTCTAGCGGGGGTCCAAGAGACCCAGTACTTC. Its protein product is CASSEAVLAGVQETQYF. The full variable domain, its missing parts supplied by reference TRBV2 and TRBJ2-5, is EPEVTQTPSHQVTQMGQEVILRCVPISNHLYFYWYRQILGQKVEFLVSFYNNEISEKSEIFDDQFSVERPDGSNFTLKIRSTKLEDSAMYFCASSEAVLAGVQETQYFGPGTRLLVL.

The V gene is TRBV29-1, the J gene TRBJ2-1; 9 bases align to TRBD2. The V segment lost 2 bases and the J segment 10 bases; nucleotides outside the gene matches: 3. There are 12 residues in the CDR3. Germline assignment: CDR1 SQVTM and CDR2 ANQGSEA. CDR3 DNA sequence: TGCAGCGTTGAATCTAGCGGGGTCGAGCAGTTCTTC. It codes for CSVESSGVEQFF.

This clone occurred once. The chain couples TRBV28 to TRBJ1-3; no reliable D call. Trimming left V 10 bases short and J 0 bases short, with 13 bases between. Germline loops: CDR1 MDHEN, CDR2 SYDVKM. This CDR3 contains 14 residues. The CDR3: CATRTRPSGNTIYF. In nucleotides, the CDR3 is TGTGCCACCAGAACACGTCCCTCTGGAAACACCATATATTTT.

The CDR3 DNA is TGTGCCAGCAGCTACAGGGGGCAAGTGACTGAAGCTTTCTTT. As protein: CASSYRGQVTEAFF. V is TRBV6-5 and J is TRBJ1-1, with 9 bases fitting TRBD1. V gave up 6 bases and J gave up 5 bases; unmatched junction bases: 7. This CDR3 has 14 residues. Germline loops: CDR1 MNHEY, CDR2 SVGAGI.

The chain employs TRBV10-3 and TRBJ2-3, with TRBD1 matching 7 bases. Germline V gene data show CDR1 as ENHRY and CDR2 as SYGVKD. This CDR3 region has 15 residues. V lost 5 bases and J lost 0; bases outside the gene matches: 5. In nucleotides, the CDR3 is TGTGCCATCAGTTTGGACAGGTCTAGCACAGATACGCAGTATTTT. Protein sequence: CAISLDRSSTDTQYF.